These T cell receptor beta chains were read from a single sample in a study of cytomegalovirus exposure and HLA in healthy donors. Repertoires were generated with immunoSEQ multiplex PCR, while TCRdb's copy carries only in-frame clones and drops some. There are roughly 160,000 clones in the sample; less than 85% occur only once, and over 1.2% lies in the top ten. Source material: PBMCs. The source of these receptors is a man aged 60 to 75 in good health and CMV-seronegative. The CDR3 runs from the conserved cysteine through the conserved F or W. The D gene is left open where the match is weak. Size tells how often a clone was seen (once, few, many) or the class of an expanded clone, and some rows leave it out.

d_call: TRBD2
clone_size: -
v_call: TRBV9
j_call: TRBJ2-1
cdr3_aa: CASSLGGTSRSGNEQFF
cdr3_nt: TGTGCCAGCAGCCTAGGGGGGACTAGCAGAAGTGGCAATGAGCAGTTCTTC

d_call: -
clone_size: -
v_call: TRBV27
j_call: TRBJ1-5
cdr3_aa: CASSERDIYQPQHF
cdr3_nt: TGTGCCAGCAGTGAAAGGGACATCTATCAGCCCCAGCATTTT

d_call: -
clone_size: -
v_call: TRBV10-3
j_call: TRBJ2-1
cdr3_aa: CAISYSGTGGYNEQFF
cdr3_nt: TGTGCCATCAGTTACTCCGGGACTGGCGGCTACAATGAGCAGTTCTTC

d_call: TRBD2
clone_size: -
v_call: TRBV5-4
j_call: TRBJ2-5
cdr3_aa: CASSLGRGSQETQYF
cdr3_nt: TGTGCCAGCAGCTTGGGGCGGGGGTCACAAGAGACCCAGTACTTC

d_call: -
clone_size: -
v_call: TRBV11-2
j_call: TRBJ1-1
cdr3_aa: CASSLESTEAFF
cdr3_nt: TGTGCCAGCAGCTTAGAGAGCACTGAAGCTTTCTTT

d_call: TRBD1
clone_size: -
v_call: TRBV27
j_call: TRBJ2-7
cdr3_aa: CASSLWTGDYEQYF
cdr3_nt: TGTGCCAGCAGCCTGTGGACAGGGGATTACGAGCAGTACTTC

d_call: TRBD2
clone_size: -
v_call: TRBV11-2
j_call: TRBJ2-7
cdr3_aa: CASSLESGGRSEQYF
cdr3_nt: TGTGCCAGCAGCTTAGAGTCGGGAGGGAGGTCCGAGCAGTACTTC

d_call: -
clone_size: -
v_call: TRBV7-9
j_call: TRBJ1-2
cdr3_aa: CASSLSDTNYGYTF
cdr3_nt: TGTGCCAGCAGCTTATCTGACACTAACTATGGCTACACCTTC

d_call: TRBD1
clone_size: -
v_call: TRBV5-5
j_call: TRBJ1-4
cdr3_aa: CASSLGQGPEKLFF
cdr3_nt: TGTGCCAGCAGCCTAGGACAGGGGCCGGAAAAACTGTTTTTT

d_call: TRBD1
clone_size: -
v_call: TRBV4-1
j_call: TRBJ1-2
cdr3_aa: CASSQGGQGDYGYTF
cdr3_nt: TGCGCCAGCAGCCAAGGGGGACAGGGGGACTATGGCTACACCTTC

d_call: -
clone_size: -
v_call: TRBV30
j_call: TRBJ1-1
cdr3_aa: CAWSVSPRMNTEAFF
cdr3_nt: TGTGCCTGGAGTGTTTCTCCCAGAATGAACACTGAAGCTTTCTTT

d_call: TRBD2
clone_size: -
v_call: TRBV5-1
j_call: TRBJ2-7
cdr3_aa: CASSQGTSDAYEQYF
cdr3_nt: TGCGCCAGCAGCCAAGGGACTAGCGACGCCTACGAGCAGTACTTC

d_call: -
clone_size: -
v_call: TRBV28
j_call: TRBJ1-1
cdr3_aa: CAGSQGMDTEAFF
cdr3_nt: TGTGCCGGCAGCCAGGGGATGGACACTGAAGCTTTCTTT

d_call: TRBD1
clone_size: -
v_call: TRBV9
j_call: TRBJ2-7
cdr3_aa: CASSPWDRGTIGDEQYF
cdr3_nt: TGTGCCAGCAGCCCCTGGGACAGGGGGACTATAGGGGACGAGCAGTACTTC

d_call: TRBD2
clone_size: -
v_call: TRBV7-2
j_call: TRBJ2-5
cdr3_aa: CASINRGTSGGGKTQYF
cdr3_nt: TGTGCCAGCATCAATAGAGGTACTAGCGGGGGCGGAAAGACCCAGTACTTC

d_call: TRBD2
clone_size: -
v_call: TRBV28
j_call: TRBJ2-7
cdr3_aa: CASRRAGIVSNEQYF
cdr3_nt: TGTGCCAGCAGACGAGCGGGAATAGTCTCCAACGAGCAGTACTTC

d_call: -
clone_size: -
v_call: TRBV6-1
j_call: TRBJ1-2
cdr3_aa: CASILSEGHYGYTF
cdr3_nt: TGTGCCAGCATCTTGTCGGAGGGCCACTATGGCTACACCTTC

d_call: TRBD1
clone_size: -
v_call: TRBV18
j_call: TRBJ1-2
cdr3_aa: CASSPGTGPYGYTF
cdr3_nt: TGTGCCAGCTCACCTGGGACAGGGCCCTATGGCTACACCTTC

d_call: TRBD1
clone_size: -
v_call: TRBV25-1
j_call: TRBJ2-7
cdr3_aa: CASSDWSGTGSYEQYF
cdr3_nt: TGTGCCAGCAGTGACTGGTCCGGGACAGGCTCCTACGAGCAGTACTTC

d_call: -
clone_size: -
v_call: TRBV6-1
j_call: TRBJ2-2
cdr3_aa: CASSESRNSNTGELFF
cdr3_nt: TGTGCCAGCAGTGAGAGCAGGAATTCGAACACCGGGGAGCTGTTTTTT

d_call: -
clone_size: -
v_call: TRBV6-6
j_call: TRBJ2-7
cdr3_aa: CASTSGSLPYEQYF
cdr3_nt: TGTGCCAGCACCTCAGGGTCATTACCCTACGAGCAGTACTTC

d_call: -
clone_size: -
v_call: TRBV5-5
j_call: TRBJ1-2
cdr3_aa: CASSRTVSNYGYTF
cdr3_nt: TGTGCCAGCAGCCGGACAGTTTCTAACTATGGCTACACCTTC

d_call: -
clone_size: few
v_call: TRBV5-4
j_call: TRBJ2-3
cdr3_aa: CASSLRTRADTQYF
cdr3_nt: TGTGCCAGCAGCTTGCGAACGCGGGCGGATACGCAGTATTTT

d_call: TRBD2
clone_size: few
v_call: TRBV7-9
j_call: TRBJ2-7
cdr3_aa: CSSSLLSGIGEQYF
cdr3_nt: TGTTCCAGCAGCTTACTTAGCGGGATAGGAGAGCAGTACTTC

d_call: TRBD1
clone_size: -
v_call: TRBV11-3
j_call: TRBJ2-1
cdr3_aa: CASSARDRVPFF
cdr3_nt: TGTGCCAGCAGCGCCCGGGACAGGGTCCCGTTCTTC

d_call: TRBD1
clone_size: few
v_call: TRBV7-9
j_call: TRBJ1-4
cdr3_aa: CSSSLGQGLKLFF
cdr3_nt: TGTTCCAGCAGCCTGGGACAGGGGCTAAAACTGTTTTTT

d_call: -
clone_size: few
v_call: TRBV5-4
j_call: TRBJ2-2
cdr3_aa: CASSLVRSGGELFF
cdr3_nt: TGTGCCAGCAGCTTGGTCAGATCGGGCGGGGAGCTGTTTTTT

d_call: -
clone_size: few
v_call: TRBV9
j_call: TRBJ2-1
cdr3_aa: CASSATGGPYNEQFF
cdr3_nt: TGTGCCAGCAGCGCCACCGGGGGGCCCTACAATGAGCAGTTCTTC

d_call: -
clone_size: -
v_call: TRBV18
j_call: TRBJ2-3
cdr3_aa: CASSQRTGTDTQYF
cdr3_nt: TGTGCCAGCTCACAGAGGACAGGCACAGATACGCAGTATTTT

d_call: -
clone_size: -
v_call: TRBV7-2
j_call: TRBJ2-7
cdr3_aa: CASSQPTGMQYF
cdr3_nt: TGTGCCAGCAGTCAACCCACGGGGATGCAGTACTTC

d_call: -
clone_size: -
v_call: TRBV5-6
j_call: TRBJ2-7
cdr3_aa: CASSFRHRGGYEQYF
cdr3_nt: TGTGCCAGCAGCTTTAGACACAGGGGGGGCTACGAGCAGTACTTC

d_call: TRBD2
clone_size: -
v_call: TRBV7-9
j_call: TRBJ2-2
cdr3_aa: CASRREVGELFF
cdr3_nt: TGTGCCAGCAGGCGGGAGGTCGGGGAGCTGTTTTTT

d_call: TRBD1
clone_size: -
v_call: TRBV11-2
j_call: TRBJ1-1
cdr3_aa: CASSFATGGPEAFF
cdr3_nt: TGTGCCAGCAGCTTCGCGACAGGGGGCCCAGAAGCTTTCTTT

d_call: -
clone_size: -
v_call: TRBV2
j_call: TRBJ1-5
cdr3_aa: CASSFDRFESYSNQPQHF
cdr3_nt: TGTGCCAGCAGTTTCGACAGATTCGAATCCTATAGCAATCAGCCCCAGCATTTT

d_call: TRBD1
clone_size: -
v_call: TRBV30
j_call: TRBJ1-5
cdr3_aa: CAWQQGGDQPQHF
cdr3_nt: TGTGCCTGGCAGCAGGGGGGTGATCAGCCCCAGCATTTT

d_call: -
clone_size: few
v_call: TRBV7-9
j_call: TRBJ2-7
cdr3_aa: CSIGVFGEQYF
cdr3_nt: TGTTCCATCGGGGTCTTTGGGGAGCAGTACTTC

d_call: TRBD2
clone_size: -
v_call: TRBV7-9
j_call: TRBJ2-7
cdr3_aa: CASSLSGSFNEQYF
cdr3_nt: TGTGCCAGCAGCTTAAGCGGGAGTTTCAACGAGCAGTACTTC

d_call: -
clone_size: once
v_call: TRBV28
j_call: TRBJ1-5
cdr3_aa: CASRRTRGVQPQHF
cdr3_nt: TGTGCCAGCAGACGGACGCGGGGGGTCCAGCCCCAGCATTTT

d_call: -
clone_size: few
v_call: TRBV19
j_call: TRBJ1-2
cdr3_aa: CASSMTEARAYNYGYTF
cdr3_nt: TGTGCCAGTAGTATGACAGAGGCAAGGGCCTATAACTATGGCTACACCTTC

d_call: TRBD1
clone_size: -
v_call: TRBV7-2
j_call: TRBJ2-1
cdr3_aa: CASSPDRGHSNEQFF
cdr3_nt: TGTGCCAGCAGTCCAGACAGGGGGCACAGCAATGAGCAGTTCTTC

d_call: -
clone_size: few
v_call: TRBV7-9
j_call: TRBJ1-1
cdr3_aa: CASRPDDGLTFF
cdr3_nt: TGTGCCAGCAGACCAGACGACGGACTTACTTTCTTT

d_call: -
clone_size: -
v_call: TRBV10-3
j_call: TRBJ2-5
cdr3_aa: CAMGTYGETQYF
cdr3_nt: TGTGCCATGGGGACTTACGGGGAGACCCAGTACTTC

d_call: TRBD1
clone_size: once
v_call: TRBV5-4
j_call: TRBJ1-2
cdr3_aa: CASSYIPGQQLNGYTF
cdr3_nt: TGTGCCAGCAGTTATATACCGGGACAGCAATTAAATGGCTACACCTTC

d_call: -
clone_size: -
v_call: TRBV25-1
j_call: TRBJ1-4
cdr3_aa: CASSDDRNNEKLFF
cdr3_nt: TGTGCCAGCAGTGATGACAGGAACAATGAAAAACTGTTTTTT

d_call: TRBD1
clone_size: -
v_call: TRBV11-2
j_call: TRBJ2-7
cdr3_aa: CASSLGQGGSYEQYF
cdr3_nt: TGTGCCAGCAGCTTAGGACAGGGGGGGTCCTACGAGCAGTACTTC

d_call: -
clone_size: -
v_call: TRBV6-5
j_call: TRBJ2-7
cdr3_aa: CASRISVNSYEQYF
cdr3_nt: TGTGCCAGCAGAATTAGTGTGAACTCCTACGAGCAGTACTTC

d_call: -
clone_size: -
v_call: TRBV15
j_call: TRBJ2-7
cdr3_aa: CATSRDLVSSYEQYF
cdr3_nt: TGTGCCACCAGCAGAGATCTTGTGAGCTCCTACGAGCAGTACTTC

d_call: -
clone_size: once
v_call: TRBV6-4
j_call: TRBJ2-2
cdr3_aa: CASSERTGTGELFF
cdr3_nt: TGTGCCAGCAGTGAAAGGACTGGCACCGGGGAGCTGTTTTTT

d_call: -
clone_size: -
v_call: TRBV9
j_call: TRBJ2-7
cdr3_aa: CASSVVGGVGEQYF
cdr3_nt: TGTGCCAGCAGCGTAGTTGGAGGGGTAGGCGAGCAGTACTTC

d_call: TRBD1
clone_size: -
v_call: TRBV6-5
j_call: TRBJ1-4
cdr3_aa: CASSYAGTGGFEKLFF
cdr3_nt: TGTGCCAGCAGTTACGCCGGGACAGGGGGCTTTGAAAAACTGTTTTTT

d_call: TRBD2
clone_size: -
v_call: TRBV6-4
j_call: TRBJ2-1
cdr3_aa: CASSIELAGYNEQFF
cdr3_nt: TGTGCCAGCAGTATAGAACTAGCGGGCTACAATGAGCAGTTCTTC

d_call: -
clone_size: -
v_call: TRBV19
j_call: TRBJ1-2
cdr3_aa: CASSGQTNYGYTF
cdr3_nt: TGTGCCAGTAGTGGGCAGACTAACTATGGCTACACCTTC

d_call: -
clone_size: -
v_call: TRBV19
j_call: TRBJ2-7
cdr3_aa: CASSIGQGYPYEQYF
cdr3_nt: TGTGCCAGTAGTATTGGGCAGGGCTACCCCTACGAGCAGTACTTC

d_call: -
clone_size: few
v_call: TRBV7-8
j_call: TRBJ2-3
cdr3_aa: CASSFGWVGGHGDTQYF
cdr3_nt: TGTGCCAGCAGCTTTGGGTGGGTAGGAGGGCATGGAGATACGCAGTATTTT

d_call: -
clone_size: -
v_call: TRBV19
j_call: TRBJ2-5
cdr3_aa: CASTTTGRETQYF
cdr3_nt: TGTGCCAGTACCACGACAGGGAGGGAGACCCAGTACTTC

d_call: TRBD1
clone_size: -
v_call: TRBV2
j_call: TRBJ1-2
cdr3_aa: CASTERQGLGNYGYTF
cdr3_nt: TGTGCCAGCACCGAAAGACAGGGACTGGGTAACTATGGCTACACCTTC